These 16 T cell receptor beta chains originate from one sample sequenced in a study of blood T cells in healthy people across ages. Together with a sample-barcoded 5' primer, a J-beta primer mix was included in a second PCR lasting about 7 to 12 cycles. TCRdb reanalysed the 5' RACE reads using MiXCR and keeps one entry per CDR3 protein. The profile shows about 670,000 distinct CDR3 sequences, around 52% of them singletons. Sequences were obtained from blood. The receptors originated from a woman older than 75 in good health.

J is TRBJ2-1 and V is TRBV7-9; 14 bases align to TRBD2. The V and J ends lost 5 bases and 1 base, in that order; junction bases with no gene match: 10. CDR1 and CDR2 (germline): SEHNR, FQNEAQ (reference sequence). The CDR3 has 19 amino acids. The CDR3: CASSPRTSGRLASYNEQFF. DNA of the CDR3: TGTGCCAGCAGCCCCAGGACTAGCGGGAGGCTGGCTTCCTACAATGAGCAGTTCTTC. The whole variable domain, remainder taken from reference TRBV7-9 and TRBJ2-1, is DTGVSQNPRHKITKRGQNVTFRCDPISEHNRLYWYRQTLGQGPEFLTYFQNEAQLEKSRLLSDRFSAERPKGSFSTLEIQRTEQGDSAMYLCASSPRTSGRLASYNEQFFGPGTRLTVL.

The V call is TRBV12-3 or TRBV12-4, the J call TRBJ2-5, with D perhaps TRBD2 (7 bases). The V end was cut by 3 bases, the J end by 4 bases, with 12 bases between. The CDR3 loop spans 14 amino acids. The CDR3 region is CASSLGGHRETQYF. CDR3 DNA sequence: TGTGCCAGCAGTTTGGGGGGGCACAGAGAGACCCAGTACTTC.

Of note for this clonotype: A much larger clonotype is one base distant, so this may be a read error. This sequence joins TRBV5-6 and TRBJ2-7, with D uncertain. This CDR3 is built from 14 residues. The ends were cut back, 6 bases at V and 0 bases at J, with 13 bases in the middle. CDR1 and CDR2 from the germline V gene are SGHDT and YYEEEE. DNA of the CDR3: TGTGCCAGCACCGTCCTGACAAACTCCTACGAGCAGTACTTC. This translates into CASTVLTNSYEQYF.

V and J are TRBV20-1 and TRBJ2-7, with D perhaps matching TRBD1 or TRBD2 (5 bases each). Per the germline V gene, CDR1 is DFQATT and CDR2 is SNEGSKA (reference sequence). This CDR3 contains 12 residues. Trimming removed 6 bases at V and 7 bases at J, with 16 bases between. The CDR3 loop reads CSAPGRYNEQYF. In DNA form, the CDR3 reads TGCAGTGCCCCGGGACGGTACAATGAGCAGTACTTC.

This clonotype appeared a few times. The J gene is TRBJ1-1, the V gene TRBV6-6; perhaps TRBD1 as D (6 bases). The germline V gene encodes CDR1 MNHNY and CDR2 SVGAGI (reference sequence). The CDR3 has 13 amino acids. Trimming took off 5 bases at V and 5 bases at J, with 12 bases between the two ends. CDR3 sequence (DNA): TGTGCCAGCAGTGATCAGGGGAGGACTGAAGCTTTCTTT. Residues: CASSDQGRTEAFF.

This clonotype was seen many times. Given a much more abundant clone one base away, this may be a read error. The chain has TRBV6-6 and TRBJ2-5; D not resolved. The ends were cut back, 1 base at V and 2 bases at J, with 11 bases in the middle. The CDR3 consists of 15 residues. Germline CDR1 is MNHNY and CDR2 is SVGAGI (reference sequence). CDR3 bases: TGTGCCAGCAGTTACTTTTGTGGTGGGCAAGAGACCCAGTACTTC. Translating it yields CASSYFCGGQETQYF.

Worth noting for this clonotype: A much larger clone lies one base from this, so it may be a read error. This sequence joins TRBV29-1 and TRBJ2-5; TRBD1 is a possible D gene (6 bases). The CDR3 extends over 15 amino acids. V dropped 5 bases and J dropped 11 bases, with 27 bases sitting between them. Germline CDR1 reads SQVTM; CDR2 reads ANQGSEA. As DNA, the CDR3 is TGCAGCGTTCCGGGCAGGGGCCCCGCATACAATGAGCAGTACTTC. Its protein product is CSVPGRGPAYNEQYF.

This CDR3 is CASSQTGSGSCEQYF. The CDR3 coding sequence is TGCGCCAGCAGCCAAACTGGCAGCGGGAGCTGCGAGCAGTACTTC. The chain joins TRBV4-1 to TRBJ2-5; 8 bases line up with TRBD2. Gene TRBJ2-7 matches the end of the DNA better, so the J call may be wrong. Germline CDR1 reads MGHRA; CDR2 reads YSYEKL. This CDR3 is built from 15 residues.

V gene TRBV7-2 combines with J gene TRBJ2-5; D unresolved. This CDR3 region has 15 residues. The ends were cut back, 1 base at V and 0 bases at J, with 9 bases in the middle. The germline V gene encodes CDR1 SGHTA and CDR2 FQGNSA. The CDR3 DNA is TGTGCCAGCAGCTTAGTGGGAACAAACCAAGAGACCCAGTACTTC. Amino acid sequence: CASSLVGTNQETQYF.

A note on this clonotype: Being one base from a much bigger clone, this may be a read error. V is TRBV27 and J is TRBJ2-3; a possible D gene is TRBD1 (6 bases). Trimming stripped 6 bases from V and 2 bases from J, with 15 bases between. Germline V gene data show CDR1 as MNHEY and CDR2 as SMNVEV (reference sequence). There are 15 residues in the CDR3. The CDR3 here is CASRSPWTATDTQYF. The CDR3 DNA is TGTGCCAGCAGATCCCCTTGGACAGCCACAGATACGCAGTATTTT.

The rearrangement uses TRBV4-3 and TRBJ1-3, with 7 nucleotides matching TRBD1. Unmatched junction bases numbered 5, after V lost 3 bases and J lost 3 bases. The V gene's germline CDR1 is LGHNA and CDR2 YSLEER. The CDR3 is made up of 15 amino acids. Here the CDR3 DNA reads TGCGCCAGCAGCCATGAACAGGGGAATGGAAACACCATATATTTT. Residues: CASSHEQGNGNTIYF.

The J gene is TRBJ1-2, the V gene TRBV12-3 or TRBV12-4, with TRBD1 matching over 10 bases. The CDR3 contains 15 residues. V trimming: 5 bases; J trimming: 3 bases; junction bases outside the gene matches: 6. DNA for the CDR3: TGTGCCAGCAGTGTACGGACAGGGGGTGACTATGGCTACACCTTC. Residues: CASSVRTGGDYGYTF.

This clonotype was picked up a small number of times. The rearrangement joins TRBV4-1 to TRBJ2-3; tentatively, D is TRBD2 (5 bases). The CDR3 consists of 14 residues. The V end lost 1 base, the J end lost 7 bases, and 12 bases lay between the germline ends. CDR1 is MGHRA, CDR2 YSYEKL, per germline. The CDR3 nucleotides read TGCGCCAGCAGCCAAGGAGAGAGCGGTAATACGCAGTATTTT. Protein: CASSQGESGNTQYF.

The rearrangement links TRBV4-2 to TRBJ2-7; D is unclear. The germline V gene encodes CDR1 LGHNA and CDR2 YNFKEQ. The CDR3 runs 15 residues. V was clipped by 2 bases and J by 0 bases, with 11 bases between them. The CDR3 spells CASSQKQRSSYEQYF. The CDR3 coding sequence is TGTGCCAGCAGCCAAAAACAGAGAAGCTCCTACGAGCAGTACTTC.

This chain links TRBV27 with TRBJ2-3; D is perhaps TRBD2 (6 bases). CDR1 is MNHEY, CDR2 SMNVEV, per germline (reference sequence). The CDR3 has 14 amino acids. The V and J ends lost 5 bases and 5 bases respectively, with 14 bases between them. The CDR3 protein is CASSLELARDTQYF. The CDR3 region has the DNA TGTGCCAGCAGTCTAGAGCTAGCGAGAGATACGCAGTATTTT.

In the case of this clonotype: A single base separates this from a much larger clone, so it may be a read error. V and J are TRBV6-2 or TRBV6-3 and TRBJ2-1; the D gene is possibly TRBD1 (6 bases). The CDR3 runs 18 residues. Germline CDR1 is MNHEY and CDR2 is SVGEGT. The CDR3 coding sequence is TGTGCCAGCAGTTACCCTCGCGAAGGGGGAGCCCCCTACGATGAGCAGTTCTTC. Protein: CASSYPREGGAPYDEQFF.